This T cell receptor beta chain was sequenced in a study of Graves' ophthalmopathy and Graves' hyperthyroidism. General observations from the study: A majority of expanded thyroid clonotypes exceeding 0.001 frequency were likewise present in blood. The model reached approximately 67% sensitivity and under 75% specificity for predicting ophthalmopathy progression.

Investigators amplified TCR beta CDR3 regions from RNA transcripts. HTBI primers were employed in first-round RT-PCR, then a second-round multiplex PCR followed. TCRdb processed the multiplex PCR reads anew with MiXCR; each CDR3 protein has one entry. The data hold almost 750,000 distinct CDR3 sequences, with approximately 40% observed a single time. This clonotype was observed a few times. Its specificity is unknown. Trimming shortened V by 2 bases and J by 3 bases, and 14 bases separated the two germline ends. CDR1 and CDR2 from the germline V gene are SGHTA and FQGNSA. The CDR3 is 16 residues long. The source is an adult man with Graves' ophthalmopathy. The V gene is TRBV7-2, the J gene TRBJ1-5; D is undetermined. The sample taken for sequencing was peripheral blood. CDR3 in amino acids: CASSLTGRGVNQPQHF. The CDR3 DNA reads TGTGCCAGCAGCTTAACGGGTCGCGGGGTCAATCAGCCCCAGCATTTT.